This section outlines one T cell receptor beta chain sequence together with its context. Its specificity is not known. The sample comes from a study of CD8 T cells in ankylosing spondylitis. By quantitative 5'-RACE with molecular barcodes, the TCR beta libraries were made. TCRdb processed the 5' RACE reads anew with MiXCR; each CDR3 protein has one entry. Of about 210,000 distinct CDR3 sequences in the sample, about 7% were seen once. The germline V gene encodes CDR1 SEHNR and CDR2 FQNEAQ (reference sequence). The CDR3 is made up of 13 amino acids. Trimming shortened V by 5 bases and J by 10 bases, and 17 bases separated the two germline ends. General study points: Matched synovial fluid from ankylosing spondylitis patients was reported to be enriched for disease-linked clones. Roughly eight highly homologous variants made up a TCR beta motif that seemed to typify ankylosing spondylitis blood.

The V call is TRBV7-9, the J call TRBJ2-5, with a tentative D call TRBD2 (6 bases). This clonotype was sampled from a male donor with ankylosing spondylitis. The sample taken for sequencing was blood, either unsorted or a sorted T cell fraction (not recorded which). This chain's CDR3 is CASSASLALSQYF. In DNA, the CDR3 is TGTGCCAGCAGCGCCAGTCTAGCGTTAAGCCAGTACTTC.